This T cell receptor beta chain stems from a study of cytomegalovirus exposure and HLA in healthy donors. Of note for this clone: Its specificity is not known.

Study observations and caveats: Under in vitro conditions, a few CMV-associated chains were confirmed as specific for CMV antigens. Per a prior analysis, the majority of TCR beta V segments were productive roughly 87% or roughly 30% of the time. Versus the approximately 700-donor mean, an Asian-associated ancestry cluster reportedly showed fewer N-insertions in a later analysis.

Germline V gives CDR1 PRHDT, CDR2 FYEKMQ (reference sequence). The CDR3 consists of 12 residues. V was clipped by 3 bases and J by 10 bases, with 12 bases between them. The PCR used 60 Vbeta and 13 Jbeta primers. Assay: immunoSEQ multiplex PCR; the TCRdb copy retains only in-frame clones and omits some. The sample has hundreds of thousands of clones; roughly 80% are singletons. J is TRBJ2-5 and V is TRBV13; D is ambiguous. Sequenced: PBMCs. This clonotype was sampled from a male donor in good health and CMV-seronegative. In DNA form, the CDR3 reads TGTGCCAGCAGCTTGGGCCCCGCAGACCAGTACTTC. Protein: CASSLGPADQYF. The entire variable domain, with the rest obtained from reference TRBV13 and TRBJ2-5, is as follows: AAGVIQSPRHLIKEKRETATLKCYPIPRHDTVYWYQQGPGQDPQFLISFYEKMQSDKGSIPDRFSAQQFSDYHSELNMSSLELGDSALYFCASSLGPADQYFGPGTRLLVL.